This note documents a single T cell receptor (beta chain) sequence. The antigen remains unidentified. The data are from a study of cytomegalovirus exposure and HLA in healthy donors. Background on the study: From donors who were HLA-typed, an early data release held approximately 91 million unique TCRs. Overall study findings and caveats: Other equally common chains were less clonally expanded than HLA-associated TCR beta chains, a later analysis showed. Some V segments, TRBV6-2 and TRBV6-3 among them, were indistinguishable and were therefore excluded. A later look showed TCR association rates differing by HLA locus, highest for DRB1 and lowest for HLA-C.

The V end was cut by 2 bases, the J end by 0 bases, with 7 bases between. CDR1 is PRHDT and CDR2 is FYEKMQ in the germline V gene (reference sequence). The CDR3 length is 14 residues. Both 60 Vbeta primers and 13 Jbeta primers went into the PCR. Some clones are missing from TCRdb's copy, which holds only in-frame ones; the method was immunoSEQ multiplex PCR. This table holds more than 50,000 clones, about 70% found once. V usage is TRBV13 and J usage is TRBJ1-1, with D maybe TRBD1 (5 bases). Sequencing was done on a sample of PBMCs. The clonotype was recovered from a woman between 50 and 59 years old in good health and CMV-seropositive. This CDR3 is CASSLPRVNTEAFF. For the CDR3, the DNA is TGTGCCAGCAGCTTACCCAGGGTGAACACTGAAGCTTTCTTT.